This paragraph covers one TCR beta chain sequence. Assay used: immunoSEQ multiplex PCR; TCRdb lists only in-frame clones, some missing. Altogether over 85,000 clones are present, around 92% being singletons, with the ten largest covering around 0.28%. The entry originates in a study of OX40 agonist ivuxolimab in advanced cancers. The V gene's germline CDR1 is MDHEN and CDR2 SYDVKM. This CDR3 has 11 residues. The V end lost 6 bases, the J end lost 4 bases, and 6 bases lay between the germline ends. The TCR was taken from an adult with an advanced solid tumor such as melanoma, head and neck, liver or kidney cancer. The material was CD4+ or CD8+ T cells sorted from blood, obtained in a trial of the OX40 agonist ivuxolimab. The chain uses TRBV28 and TRBJ1-2; D not resolved. The CDR3 DNA reads as TGTGCCAGCAGGCGGGGCTATGGCTACACCTTC. This codes for CASRRGYGYTF.